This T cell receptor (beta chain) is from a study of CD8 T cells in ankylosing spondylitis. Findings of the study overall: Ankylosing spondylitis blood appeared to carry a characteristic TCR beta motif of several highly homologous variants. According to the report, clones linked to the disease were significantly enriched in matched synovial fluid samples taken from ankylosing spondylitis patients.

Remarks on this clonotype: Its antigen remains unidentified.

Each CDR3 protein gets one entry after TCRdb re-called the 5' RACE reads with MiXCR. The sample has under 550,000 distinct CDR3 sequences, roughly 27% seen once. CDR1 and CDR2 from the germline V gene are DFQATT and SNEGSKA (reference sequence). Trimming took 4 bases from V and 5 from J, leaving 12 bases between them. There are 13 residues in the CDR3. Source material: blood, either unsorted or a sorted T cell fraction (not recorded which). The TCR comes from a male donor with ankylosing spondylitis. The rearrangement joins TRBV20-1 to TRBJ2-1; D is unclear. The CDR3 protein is CSATSLYDNEQFF. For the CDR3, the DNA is TGCAGTGCTACCTCCCTTTACGACAATGAGCAGTTCTTC.